This T cell receptor beta chain stems from a study of cytomegalovirus exposure and HLA in healthy donors. The table came from immunoSEQ multiplex PCR; TCRdb's copy has only in-frame clones and leaves some out. The repertoire includes 150,000 to 200,000 clones, about 80% of them detected once, and less than 9% sits in the top ten. This CDR3 comprises 14 residues. Trimming took off 9 bases at V and 1 base at J, with 13 bases between the two ends. CDR1 and CDR2 from the germline V gene are SGHTA and FQGNSA. There are a few counts of this clone. This TCR derives from a man younger than 35 in good health and CMV-seropositive. Sequenced: PBMCs. The chain couples TRBV7-2 to TRBJ1-5, with D unresolved. The CDR3 nucleotides read TGTGCCAGTGCCGCGCGGCGCAGCAATCAGCCCCAGCATTTT. Encoded protein: CASAARRSNQPQHF.